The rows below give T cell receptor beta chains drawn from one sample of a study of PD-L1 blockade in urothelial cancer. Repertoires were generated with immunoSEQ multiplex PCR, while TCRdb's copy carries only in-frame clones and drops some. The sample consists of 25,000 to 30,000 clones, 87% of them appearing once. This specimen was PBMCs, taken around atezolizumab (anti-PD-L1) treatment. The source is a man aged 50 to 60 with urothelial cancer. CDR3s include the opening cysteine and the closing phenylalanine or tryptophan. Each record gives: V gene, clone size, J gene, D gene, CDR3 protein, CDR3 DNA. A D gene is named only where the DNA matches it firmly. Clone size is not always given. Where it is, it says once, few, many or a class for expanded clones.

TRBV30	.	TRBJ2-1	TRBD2	CAWSFGGGAYNEQFF	TGTGCCTGGAGTTTCGGCGGGGGGGCCTACAATGAGCAGTTCTTC
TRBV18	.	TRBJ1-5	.	CASSPYGSNQPQHF	TGTGCCAGCTCACCATACGGTAGCAATCAGCCCCAGCATTTT
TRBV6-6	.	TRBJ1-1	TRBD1	CASRGQGSTEAFF	TGTGCCAGCAGGGGACAGGGCTCCACTGAAGCTTTCTTT
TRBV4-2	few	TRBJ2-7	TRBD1	CASSTGQGDYEQYF	TGTGCCAGCAGCACGGGACAGGGGGATTACGAGCAGTACTTC
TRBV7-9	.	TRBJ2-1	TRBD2	CASSWRLAGDEQFF	TGTGCCAGCAGCTGGAGGCTAGCGGGGGATGAGCAGTTCTTC
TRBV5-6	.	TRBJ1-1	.	CASSFQGRTEAFF	TGTGCCAGCAGCTTTCAAGGGAGAACTGAAGCTTTCTTT
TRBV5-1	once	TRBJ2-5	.	CASRERDTLSSETQYF	TGCGCCAGCCGAGAGAGGGACACATTGAGTTCGGAGACCCAGTACTTC
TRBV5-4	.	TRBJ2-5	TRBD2	CASSLGSGGVRETQYF	TGTGCCAGCAGCTTGGGTAGCGGGGGGGTGAGGGAGACCCAGTACTTC
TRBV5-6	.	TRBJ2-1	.	CASTLVGSRGEFF	TGTGCCAGCACCTTGGTGGGTAGTAGGGGCGAGTTCTTC
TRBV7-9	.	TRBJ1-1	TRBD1	CASSRRDRVPTEAFF	TGTGCCAGCAGTAGGCGGGACAGGGTTCCCACTGAAGCTTTCTTT
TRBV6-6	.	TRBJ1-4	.	CASSSTGPPREKLFF	TGTGCCAGCAGTTCAACAGGGCCCCCTCGGGAAAAACTGTTTTTT
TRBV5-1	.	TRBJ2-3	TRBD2	CASSLELAGGTDTQYF	TGCGCCAGCAGCTTGGAACTAGCGGGGGGCACAGATACGCAGTATTTT
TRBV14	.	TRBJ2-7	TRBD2	CASSQDRVAGGRYEQYF	TGTGCCAGCAGCCAAGATCGGGTAGCGGGAGGAAGGTACGAGCAGTACTTC
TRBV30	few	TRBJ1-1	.	CACIGAGGLNTEAFF	TGTGCCTGCATAGGGGCTGGGGGCTTGAACACTGAAGCTTTCTTT
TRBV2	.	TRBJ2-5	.	CASSVKETQYF	TGTGCCAGCAGTGTTAAAGAGACCCAGTACTTC
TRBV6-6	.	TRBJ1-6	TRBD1	CASTRDSSNSPLHF	TGTGCCAGCACCCGGGACAGTTCCAATTCACCCCTCCACTTT
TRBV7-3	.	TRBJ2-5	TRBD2	CASSLVGGRETQYF	TGTGCCAGCAGCTTAGTCGGGGGGAGGGAGACCCAGTACTTC
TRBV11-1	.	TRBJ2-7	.	CASSSQGPERPLPSYEQYF	TGTGCCAGCAGCTCACAGGGTCCGGAGCGGCCCCTCCCCTCCTACGAGCAGTACTTC
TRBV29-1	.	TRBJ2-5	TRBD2	CSVDPGLAAGAGTQYF	TGCAGCGTTGATCCGGGACTAGCGGCCGGGGCGGGGACCCAGTACTTC
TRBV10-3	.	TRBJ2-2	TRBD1	CAISRQGSNTGELFF	TGTGCCATCAGTAGACAGGGGTCGAACACCGGGGAGCTGTTTTTT
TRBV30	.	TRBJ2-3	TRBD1	CAWRITGGTDTQYF	TGTGCCTGGAGGATCACAGGGGGCACAGATACGCAGTATTTT
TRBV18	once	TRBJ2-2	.	CASSPPPGNTGELFF	TGTGCCAGCTCACCACCGCCGGGGAACACCGGGGAGCTGTTTTTT
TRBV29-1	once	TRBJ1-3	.	CSVESGSGNTIYF	TGCAGCGTTGAGTCAGGGTCTGGAAACACCATATATTTT
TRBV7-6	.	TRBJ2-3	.	CASSLGAGANGDTQYF	TGTGCCAGCAGCTTAGGTGCGGGGGCCAATGGAGATACGCAGTATTTT
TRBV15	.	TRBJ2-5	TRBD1	CATSSRQGGTQYF	TGTGCCACCAGCTCCCGACAGGGGGGGACCCAGTACTTC
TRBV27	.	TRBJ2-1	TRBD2	CASSRTGTSSYNEQFF	TGTGCCAGCAGTCGAACCGGGACTAGCTCCTACAATGAGCAGTTCTTC
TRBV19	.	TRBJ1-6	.	CASSIRGLGDSPLHF	TGTGCCAGTAGTATCAGGGGTCTTGGGGATTCACCCCTCCACTTT
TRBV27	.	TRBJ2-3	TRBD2	CASSRASGITDTQYF	TGTGCCAGCAGTCGGGCTAGCGGGATCACAGATACGCAGTATTTT
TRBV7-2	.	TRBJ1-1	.	CASSSGPDRNTEAFF	TGTGCCAGCAGCTCAGGACCAGACAGGAACACTGAAGCTTTCTTT
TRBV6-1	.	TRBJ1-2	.	CASSEVTNYGYTF	TGTGCCAGCAGTGAAGTGACAAACTATGGCTACACCTTC
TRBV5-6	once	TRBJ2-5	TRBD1	CASSSRDRGRLETQYF	TGTGCCAGCAGTTCCCGGGACAGGGGGCGCTTAGAGACCCAGTACTTC
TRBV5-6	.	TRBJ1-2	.	CASSFVFIGRNYGYTF	TGTGCCAGCAGCTTTGTTTTTATAGGGAGGAACTATGGCTACACCTTC
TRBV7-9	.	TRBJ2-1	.	CASSLQGLDEQFF	TGTGCCAGCAGCTTGCAGGGGTTGGATGAGCAGTTCTTC
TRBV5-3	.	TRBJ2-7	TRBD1	CARSKGTGRTYEQYF	TGTGCCAGAAGCAAGGGGACAGGGAGGACCTACGAGCAGTACTTC
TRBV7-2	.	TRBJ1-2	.	CASSHAPGIYGYTF	TGTGCCAGCAGCCACGCCCCAGGGATCTATGGCTACACCTTC
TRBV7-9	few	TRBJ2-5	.	CASLKGHRELGQETQYF	TGTGCCAGCCTCAAGGGTCACAGGGAATTGGGCCAAGAGACCCAGTACTTC
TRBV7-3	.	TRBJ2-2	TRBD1	CASSPQGAGGELFF	TGTGCCAGCAGTCCACAGGGGGCAGGCGGGGAGCTGTTTTTT
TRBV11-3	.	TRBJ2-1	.	CASSPTDYSHEQFF	TGTGCCAGCAGCCCCACAGACTATTCCCATGAGCAGTTCTTC
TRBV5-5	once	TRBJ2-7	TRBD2	CASSLRAGGGNEQYF	TGTGCCAGCAGCTTAAGAGCGGGAGGGGGAAACGAGCAGTACTTC
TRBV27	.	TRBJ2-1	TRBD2	CASAYLLSGKDNEQFF	TGTGCCAGCGCCTATTTGCTCAGCGGGAAGGACAATGAGCAGTTCTTC
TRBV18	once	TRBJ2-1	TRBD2	CASSLLAGGPSGDEQFF	TGTGCCAGCTCACTCCTAGCGGGAGGGCCCTCGGGTGATGAGCAGTTCTTC
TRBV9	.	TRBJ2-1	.	CASSVASSYNEQFF	TGTGCCAGCAGCGTAGCGAGCTCCTACAATGAGCAGTTCTTC
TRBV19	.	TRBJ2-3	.	CASAQRAGSTDTQYF	TGTGCCAGTGCACAGAGGGCCGGGAGCACAGATACGCAGTATTTT
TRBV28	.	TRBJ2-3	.	CASSLARLGGVGRGTQYF	TGTGCCAGCAGTTTAGCGCGGTTGGGCGGAGTTGGAAGGGGTACGCAGTATTTT
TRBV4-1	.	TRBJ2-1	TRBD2	CASSPTSDLAGRYNEQFF	TGCGCCAGCAGCCCCACGAGCGATCTAGCGGGACGCTACAATGAGCAGTTCTTC
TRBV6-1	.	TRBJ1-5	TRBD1	CASSERTSGQYEKNQPQHF	TGTGCCAGCAGTGAAAGAACATCGGGACAGTATGAGAAAAATCAGCCCCAGCATTTT
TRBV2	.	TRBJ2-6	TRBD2	CASTTGVAGIGANVLTF	TGTGCCAGCACCACGGGGGTAGCGGGAATTGGGGCCAACGTCCTGACTTTC
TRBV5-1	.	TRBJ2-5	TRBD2	CASSPGTSGRFQETQYF	TGCGCCAGCAGCCCAGGGACTAGCGGGAGGTTTCAAGAGACCCAGTACTTC
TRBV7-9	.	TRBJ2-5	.	CASSLTAKKETQYF	TGTGCCAGCAGCTTAACAGCTAAAAAAGAGACCCAGTACTTC
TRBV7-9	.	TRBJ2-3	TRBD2	CASSFVSGGTDTQYF	TGTGCCAGCAGCTTCGTTAGCGGGGGCACAGATACGCAGTATTTT
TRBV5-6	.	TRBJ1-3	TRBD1	CASSRGQGVIGNTIYF	TGTGCCAGCAGCCGGGGACAGGGTGTCATTGGAAACACCATATATTTT
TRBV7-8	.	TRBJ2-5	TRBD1	CASSLFGGQGGGKSGTQYF	TGTGCCAGCAGCTTATTTGGGGGACAGGGAGGGGGAAAGTCGGGGACCCAGTACTTC
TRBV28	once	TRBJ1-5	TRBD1	CASSPRTGNSNQPQHF	TGTGCCAGCAGTCCACGGACAGGGAATAGCAATCAGCCCCAGCATTTT
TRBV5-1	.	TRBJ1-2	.	CASSLEREVYGYTF	TGCGCCAGCAGCTTGGAGAGGGAGGTCTATGGCTACACCTTC
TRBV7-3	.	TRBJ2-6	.	CASSLIQTRDNVLTF	TGTGCCAGCAGCTTAATACAAACGAGGGACAACGTCCTGACTTTC
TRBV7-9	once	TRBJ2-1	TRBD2	CASRLGLAGPRSSYNEQFF	TGTGCCAGCAGACTCGGACTAGCGGGGCCGAGGAGCTCCTACAATGAGCAGTTCTTC
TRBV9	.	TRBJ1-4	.	CASSVGATGSTNEKLFF	TGTGCCAGCAGCGTGGGGGCCACTGGATCAACTAATGAAAAACTGTTTTTT
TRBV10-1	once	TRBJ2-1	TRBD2	CAIPEGGGTSGKDEQFF	TGCGCCATCCCGGAGGGGGGTGGGACTAGCGGGAAGGATGAGCAGTTCTTC
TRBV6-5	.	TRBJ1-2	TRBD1	CASRGQGATNYGYTF	TGTGCCAGCAGGGGACAGGGGGCGACTAACTATGGCTACACCTTC
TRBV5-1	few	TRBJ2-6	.	CASTLQWSSGANVLTF	TGCGCCAGCACCCTCCAGTGGTCCTCTGGGGCCAACGTCCTGACTTTC